This record looks at one T cell receptor (beta chain) sequence and its context. PCR used 60 Vbeta primers and 13 Jbeta primers. Only in-frame clones appear in the TCRdb table, and some are missing; sequencing was by immunoSEQ multiplex PCR. Of approximately 93,000 clones in the sample, approximately 79% are singletons; the top ten hold roughly 3.8%. The data belong to a study of cytomegalovirus exposure and HLA in healthy donors. Specimen: PBMCs. This TCR was recovered from a woman aged 35 to 49 in good health and CMV-seronegative.

The CDR3 sequence: CASTLVGLQGPSNYGYTF. As DNA, the CDR3 is TGTGCCAGCACCCTTGTAGGGCTACAGGGACCCTCTAACTATGGCTACACCTTC. The chain has TRBV4-2 and TRBJ1-2, with D tentatively TRBD1 (6 bases). Germline-derived CDR1 and CDR2 are LGHNA and YNFKEQ. This CDR3 region has 18 residues. Deletions cut 7 bases from V and 0 bases from J, with 24 bases between.